Shown below are 7 T cell receptor beta chains from a single sample sequenced in a study of blood T cells in healthy people across ages. It was with a sample-barcoded 5' primer and a J-beta primer mix that a second PCR of roughly 7 to 12 cycles was run. MiXCR, applied by TCRdb to the 5' RACE reads, yields one record per CDR3 protein. Seen here are approximately 1,700,000 distinct CDR3 sequences, roughly two fifths observed once, and the top ten hold under 25%. The sequencing sample was made of blood. The source is a human donor in good health.

V gene TRBV12-3 or TRBV12-4 combines with J gene TRBJ2-3, with D uncertain. Between the trimmed V and J ends, which lost 2 bases and 4 bases, there was a span of 10 bases. The CDR3 has 14 amino acids. The CDR3 reads CASSLFWGSDTQYF. Here the CDR3 DNA reads TGTGCCAGCAGTTTATTCTGGGGTTCAGATACGCAGTATTTT.

There are a few counts of this clonotype. V is TRBV3-1 and J is TRBJ1-5, with D uncertain. The V gene lost 0 bases and the J gene lost 0 bases, with 9 bases spanning the gap. This CDR3 has 16 amino acids. Looked up from germline, CDR1 is LGHDT and CDR2 is YNNKEL (reference sequence). The CDR3: CASSQEEPLSNQPQHF. For the CDR3, the DNA is TGTGCCAGCAGCCAAGAAGAACCCCTTAGCAATCAGCCCCAGCATTTT.

This clonotype was detected many times. This chain joins TRBV7-2 and TRBJ2-4, with D unresolved. CDR3 length: 17 amino acids. The germline gives CDR1 SGHTA, CDR2 FQGNSA. Trimming took 1 base from V and 9 from J, leaving 22 bases between them. The DNA for the CDR3 is TGTGCCAGCAGCTTAGTCGGCTCCTTGCCTACGGTAGGCATTCAGTACTTC. As protein: CASSLVGSLPTVGIQYF.

In its sample, this clonotype was seen a few times. This chain uses TRBV13 with TRBJ2-7; 13 nucleotides match TRBD2. The CDR3 loop spans 17 amino acids. Germline V lookup: CDR1 PRHDT, CDR2 FYEKMQ (reference sequence). V was clipped by 5 bases and J by 1 base; unmatched bases: 8. CDR3 sequence reads: CASSPRGGLAGSYEQYF. Here the CDR3 DNA reads TGTGCCAGCAGCCCCCGGGGGGGACTAGCGGGGTCCTACGAGCAGTACTTC.

The rearrangement links TRBV4-1 to TRBJ1-4; TRBD1 aligns across 7 bases. V shed 2 bases, J shed 4 bases, and the junction held 7 bases outside the gene matches. Germline CDR1 and CDR2: MGHRA and YSYEKL. CDR3 length: 16 amino acids. The CDR3 nucleotides read TGCGCCAGCAGCCAAACTGGGACAGCTGATAATGAAAAACTGTTTTTT. Translated, it gives CASSQTGTADNEKLFF.

As DNA, the CDR3 is TGCGCCAGCAGCCAGGCCGAGACAGATACGCAGTATTTT. It codes for CASSQAETDTQYF. The V call is TRBV4-3, the J call TRBJ2-3; D gene uncertain. Germline lookup yields CDR1 LGHNA and CDR2 YSLEER. Deletions cut 3 bases from V and 3 bases from J, with 7 bases between. CDR3 length equals 13 residues.

This clonotype was counted between two and nine times. This chain joins TRBV12-3 or TRBV12-4 and TRBJ1-1; D gene ambiguous. This CDR3 has 13 amino acids. The germline V and J ends were trimmed by 1 base and 7 bases, with 10 bases remaining between them. CDR3 protein: CASSLVNRGEAFF. Here the CDR3 DNA reads TGTGCCAGCAGTTTAGTGAACCGGGGTGAAGCTTTCTTT.